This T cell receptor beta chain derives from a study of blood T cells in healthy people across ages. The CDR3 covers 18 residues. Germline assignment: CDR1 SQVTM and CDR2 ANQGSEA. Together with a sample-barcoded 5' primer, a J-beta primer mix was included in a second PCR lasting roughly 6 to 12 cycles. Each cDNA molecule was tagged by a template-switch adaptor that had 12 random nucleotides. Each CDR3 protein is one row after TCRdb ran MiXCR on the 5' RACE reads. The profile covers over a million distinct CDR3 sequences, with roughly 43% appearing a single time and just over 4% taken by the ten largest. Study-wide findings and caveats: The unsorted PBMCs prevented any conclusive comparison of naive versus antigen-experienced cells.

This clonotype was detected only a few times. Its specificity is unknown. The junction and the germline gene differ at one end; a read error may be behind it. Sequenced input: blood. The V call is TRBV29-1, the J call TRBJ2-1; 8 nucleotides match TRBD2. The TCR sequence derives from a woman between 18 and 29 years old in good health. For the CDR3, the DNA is TGCAGCGTTGTAGAGCGGGGGAGGCGTGTTTCCTTCTACAACGAGCAGTTCTTC. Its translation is CSVVERGRRVSFYNEQFF.